This T cell receptor beta chain was retrieved from a study of control samples from healthy donors and cancer patients. The table came from immunoSEQ multiplex PCR; TCRdb's copy has only in-frame clones and leaves some out. Of more than 95,000 clones listed, about 92% are singletons. Trimming took off 2 bases at V and 2 bases at J, with 29 bases between the two ends. Germline V gene lookup returns CDR1 SGHRS and CDR2 YFSETQ. The CDR3 has 21 residues. This chain links TRBV5-1 with TRBJ2-1, with D possibly matching TRBD2 (6 bases). Sequenced material: blood. The receptor comes from a man aged 18 to 29 in good health. The CDR3 DNA reads TGCGCCAGCAGCTTCGTTGGAAACCCCCCGCGGACTACTAATACCTACAATGAGCAGTTCTTC. Translation: CASSFVGNPPRTTNTYNEQFF. Variable domain in full (rest from reference TRBV5-1 and TRBJ2-1): KAGVTQTPRYLIKTRGQQVTLSCSPISGHRSVSWYQQTPGQGLQFLFEYFSETQRNKGNFPGRFSGRQFSNSRSEMNVSTLELGDSALYLCASSFVGNPPRTTNTYNEQFFGPGTRLTVL.